This TCR beta chain derives from a study of blood T cell repertoires in COVID-19. Study-level information: COVID-19 samples collected from the United States, Italy and Spain covered acute and convalescent phases. T cells, B-cell-depleted T cells, or PBMCs supplied cDNA or gDNA.

The CDR3 is made up of 15 amino acids. CDR1 is SGHAT, CDR2 FQNNGV, per germline. V was shortened by 0 bases and J by 4 bases, with 12 bases between the two germline ends. The authors' processing: For nucleated cells, counts were estimated from reference gene primer amplification. This table comes from immunoSEQ multiplex PCR, and its TCRdb copy is limited to in-frame clones, with some not included. The V and J calls and clone size were taken over from that table, and D and trimming were inferred from the DNA. The sample shows 300,000 to 400,000 clones, about 82% of them seen only once. This sequence originates from a human donor in a cohort sampled during active COVID-19. The chain recombines TRBV11-2 with TRBJ1-2, with D maybe TRBD1 (5 bases). The sample was peripheral blood. The CDR3 DNA is TGTGCCAGCAGCTTAGATTGTGCGGGGACCTATGGCTACACCTTC. Protein sequence: CASSLDCAGTYGYTF.